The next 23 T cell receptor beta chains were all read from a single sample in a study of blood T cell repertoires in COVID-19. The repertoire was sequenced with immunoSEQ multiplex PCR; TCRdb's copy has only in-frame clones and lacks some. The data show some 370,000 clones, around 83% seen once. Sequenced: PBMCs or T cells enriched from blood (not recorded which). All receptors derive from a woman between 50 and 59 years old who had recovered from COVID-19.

CDR3 sequence reads: CASSGGTRTDTQYF. The CDR3 nucleotides are TGCGCCAGCAGCGGCGGGACTCGCACAGATACGCAGTATTTT. The V gene is TRBV5-1, the J gene TRBJ2-3; D perhaps matches TRBD2 (6 bases). Trimming shortened V by 4 bases and J by 1 base, and 10 bases separated the two germline ends. Germline V gene data show CDR1 as SGHRS and CDR2 as YFSETQ. This CDR3 has 14 amino acids.

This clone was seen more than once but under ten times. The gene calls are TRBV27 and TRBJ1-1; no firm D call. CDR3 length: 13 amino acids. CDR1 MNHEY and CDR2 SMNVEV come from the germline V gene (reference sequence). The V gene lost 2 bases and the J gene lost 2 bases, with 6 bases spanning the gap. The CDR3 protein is CASSLRGNTEAFF. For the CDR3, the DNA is TGTGCCAGCAGTTTACGGGGAAACACTGAAGCTTTCTTT.

The CDR3 here is CASSPRGAPYNEQFF. The CDR3 DNA is TGTGCCAGCAGCCCGCGGGGGGCTCCCTACAATGAGCAGTTCTTC. The chain combines TRBV7-2 with TRBJ2-1; TRBD2 matches at 8 bases. Germline V gene data show CDR1 as SGHTA and CDR2 as FQGNSA. The CDR3 is 15 amino acids. Trimming took 5 bases from V and 2 from J; bases not matched to a gene: 5. The full variable domain, in which reference TRBV7-2 and TRBJ2-1 provide the parts outside the CDR3, is GAGVSQSPSNKVTEKGKDVELRCDPISGHTALYWYRQSLGQGLEFLIYFQGNSAPDKSGLPSDRFSAERTGGSVSTLTIQRTQQEDSAVYLCASSPRGAPYNEQFFGPGTRLTVL.

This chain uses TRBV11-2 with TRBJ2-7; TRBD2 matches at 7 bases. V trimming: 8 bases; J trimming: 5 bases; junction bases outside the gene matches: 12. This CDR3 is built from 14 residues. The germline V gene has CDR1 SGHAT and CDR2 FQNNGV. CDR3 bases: TGTGCCAGCTTAGGCGGGAGCATGATCCACGAGCAGTACTTC. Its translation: CASLGGSMIHEQYF. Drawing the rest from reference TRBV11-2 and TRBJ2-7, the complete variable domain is EAGVAQSPRYKIIEKRQSVAFWCNPISGHATLYWYQQILGQGPKLLIQFQNNGVVDDSQLPKDRFSAERLKGVDSTLKIQPAKLEDSAVYLCASLGGSMIHEQYFGPGTRLTVT.

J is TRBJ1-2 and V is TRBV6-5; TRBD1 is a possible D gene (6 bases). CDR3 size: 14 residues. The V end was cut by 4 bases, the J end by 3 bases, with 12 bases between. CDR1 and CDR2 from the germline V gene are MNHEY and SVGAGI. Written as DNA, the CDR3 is TGTGCCAGCAGTTCCGCCAACAGGGACTATGGCTACACCTTC. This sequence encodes CASSSANRDYGYTF.

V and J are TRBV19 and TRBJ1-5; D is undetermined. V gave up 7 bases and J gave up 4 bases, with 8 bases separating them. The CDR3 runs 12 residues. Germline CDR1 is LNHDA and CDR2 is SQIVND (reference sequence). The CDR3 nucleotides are TGTGCCAGTAATACCCTAAATCAGCCCCAGCATTTT. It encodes CASNTLNQPQHF.

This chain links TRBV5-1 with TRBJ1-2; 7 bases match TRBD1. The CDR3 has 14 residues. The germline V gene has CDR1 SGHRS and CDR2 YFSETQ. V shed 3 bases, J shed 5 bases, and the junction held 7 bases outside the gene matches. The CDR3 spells CASSWGTDPYGYTF. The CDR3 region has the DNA TGCGCCAGCAGCTGGGGGACAGATCCTTATGGCTACACCTTC.

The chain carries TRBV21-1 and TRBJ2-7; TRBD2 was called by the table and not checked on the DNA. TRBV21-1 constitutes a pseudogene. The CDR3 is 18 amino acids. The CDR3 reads CASSKVWGPGLAAYEQYF. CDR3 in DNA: TGTGCCAGCAGCAAAGTGTGGGGCCCGGGACTAGCCGCCTACGAGCAGTACTTC.

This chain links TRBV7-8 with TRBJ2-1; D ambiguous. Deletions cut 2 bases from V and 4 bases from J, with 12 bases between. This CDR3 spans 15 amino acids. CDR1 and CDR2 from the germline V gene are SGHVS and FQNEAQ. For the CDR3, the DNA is TGTGCCAGCAGCTTACGCGGCGGCAATTACAATGAGCAGTTCTTC. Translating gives CASSLRGGNYNEQFF.

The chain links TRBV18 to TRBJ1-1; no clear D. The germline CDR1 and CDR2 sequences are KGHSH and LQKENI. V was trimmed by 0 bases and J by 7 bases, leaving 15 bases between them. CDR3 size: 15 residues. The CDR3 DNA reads TGTGCCAGCTCACCACCGCAGGTACCTAATGATGAAGCTTTCTTT. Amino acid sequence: CASSPPQVPNDEAFF.

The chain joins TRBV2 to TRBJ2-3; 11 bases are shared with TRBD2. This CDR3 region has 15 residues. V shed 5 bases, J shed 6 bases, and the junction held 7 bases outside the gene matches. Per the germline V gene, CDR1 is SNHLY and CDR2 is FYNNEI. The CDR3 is CASSRFSGGADTQYF. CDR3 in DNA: TGTGCCAGCAGTCGATTTAGCGGGGGGGCGGATACGCAGTATTTT.

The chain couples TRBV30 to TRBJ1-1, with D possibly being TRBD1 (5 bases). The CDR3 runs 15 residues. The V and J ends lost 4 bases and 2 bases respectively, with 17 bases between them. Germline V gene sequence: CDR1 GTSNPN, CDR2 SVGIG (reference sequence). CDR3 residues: CAWIGAQSYNTEAFF. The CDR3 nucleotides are TGTGCCTGGATAGGGGCCCAGAGCTATAACACTGAAGCTTTCTTT. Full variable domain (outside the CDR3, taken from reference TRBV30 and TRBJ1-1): SQTIHQWPATLVQPVGSPLSLECTVEGTSNPNLYWYRQAAGRGLQLLFYSVGIGQISSEVPQNLSASRPQDRQFILSSKKLLLSDSGFYLCAWIGAQSYNTEAFFGQGTRLTVV.

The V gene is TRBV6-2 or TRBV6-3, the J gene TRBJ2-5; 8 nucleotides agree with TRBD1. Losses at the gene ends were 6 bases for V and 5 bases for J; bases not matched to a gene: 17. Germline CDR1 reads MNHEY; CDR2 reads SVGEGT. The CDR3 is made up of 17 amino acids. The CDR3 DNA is TGTGCCAGCAGCCGCCCTCAGGGGGCAACTATCTTGGAGACCCAGTACTTC. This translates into CASSRPQGATILETQYF.

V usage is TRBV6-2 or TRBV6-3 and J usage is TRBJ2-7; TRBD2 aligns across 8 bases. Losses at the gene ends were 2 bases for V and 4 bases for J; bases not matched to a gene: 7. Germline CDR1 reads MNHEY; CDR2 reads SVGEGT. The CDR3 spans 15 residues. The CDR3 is CASSYPPTSGYEQYF. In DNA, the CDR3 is TGTGCCAGCAGTTACCCCCCTACTAGCGGATACGAGCAGTACTTC.

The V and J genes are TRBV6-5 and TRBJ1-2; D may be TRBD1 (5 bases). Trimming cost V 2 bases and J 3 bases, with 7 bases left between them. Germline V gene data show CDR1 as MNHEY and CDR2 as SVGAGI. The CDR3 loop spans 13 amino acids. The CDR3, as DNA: TGTGCCAGCAGTTACGTACAGGACTATGGCTACACCTTC. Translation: CASSYVQDYGYTF.

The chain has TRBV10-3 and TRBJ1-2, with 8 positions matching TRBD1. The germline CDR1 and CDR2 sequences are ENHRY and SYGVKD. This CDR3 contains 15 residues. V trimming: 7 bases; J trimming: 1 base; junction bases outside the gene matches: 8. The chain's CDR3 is CAITPDRVFNYGYTF. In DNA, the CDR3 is TGTGCCATCACCCCGGACAGGGTCTTTAACTATGGCTACACCTTC.

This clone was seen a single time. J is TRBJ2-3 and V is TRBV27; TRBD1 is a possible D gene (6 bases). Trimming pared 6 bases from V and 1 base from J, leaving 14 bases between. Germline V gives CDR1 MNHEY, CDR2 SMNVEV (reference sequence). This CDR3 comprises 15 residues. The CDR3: CASSPGQPRTDTQYF. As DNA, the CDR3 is TGTGCCAGCAGCCCGGGACAACCCCGCACAGATACGCAGTATTTT.

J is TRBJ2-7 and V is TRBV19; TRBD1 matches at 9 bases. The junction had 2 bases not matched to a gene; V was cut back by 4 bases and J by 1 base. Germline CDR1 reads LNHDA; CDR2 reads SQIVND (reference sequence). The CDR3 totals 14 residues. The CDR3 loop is CASSTGQGSYEQYF. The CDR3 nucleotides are TGTGCCAGTAGTACAGGACAGGGGTCCTACGAGCAGTACTTC.

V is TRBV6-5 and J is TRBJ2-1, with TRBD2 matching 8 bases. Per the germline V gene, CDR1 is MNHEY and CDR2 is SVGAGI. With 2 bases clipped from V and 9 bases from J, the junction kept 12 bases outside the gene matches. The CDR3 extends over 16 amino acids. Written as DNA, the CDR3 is TGTGCCAGCAGTTACATGAGCGGGAGTAGCGTCGCTGAGCAGTTCTTC. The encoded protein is CASSYMSGSSVAEQFF.

The DNA of the CDR3 is TGCGCCAGCAGCCAAGATCTAGCGGCCGAGCTGTTTTTT. Translation gives CASSQDLAAELFF. V gene TRBV4-3 combines with J gene TRBJ2-2; TRBD2 matches 7 bases. Germline loops: CDR1 LGHNA, CDR2 YSLEER. There are 13 residues in the CDR3. J lost 11 bases, V lost 0 bases, and 3 bases had no gene match.

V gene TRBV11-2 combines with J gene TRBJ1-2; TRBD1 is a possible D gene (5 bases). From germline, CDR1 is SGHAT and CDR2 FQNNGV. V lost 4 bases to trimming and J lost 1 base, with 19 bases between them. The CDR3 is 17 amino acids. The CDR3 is CASSSRVGTELNYGYTF. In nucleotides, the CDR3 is TGTGCCAGCAGCTCCAGGGTTGGCACCGAGCTTAACTATGGCTACACCTTC.

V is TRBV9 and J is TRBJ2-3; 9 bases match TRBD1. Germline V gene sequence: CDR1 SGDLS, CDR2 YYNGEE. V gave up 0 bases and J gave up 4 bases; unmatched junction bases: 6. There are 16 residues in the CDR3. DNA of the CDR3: TGTGCCAGCAGCGTAGTTGGACAGGGGTCCTCAGATACGCAGTATTTT. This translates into CASSVVGQGSSDTQYF.

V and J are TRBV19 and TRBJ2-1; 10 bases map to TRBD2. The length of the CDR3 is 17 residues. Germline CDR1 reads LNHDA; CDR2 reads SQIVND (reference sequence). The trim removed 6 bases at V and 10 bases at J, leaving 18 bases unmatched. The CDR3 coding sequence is TGTGCCAGTAGGCCCTTCCGGGGGGTAGCGGGAGGTGGCGAGCAGTTCTTC. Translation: CASRPFRGVAGGGEQFF.